This T cell receptor (beta chain) was found in a study of T cell responses to AZD1222 COVID-19 vaccine. Study-level points and caveats: Two AZD1222 doses significantly raised spike-specific TCR breadth and depth over controls. Spike was spanned by vaccine-associated CD4 TCRs, which were dominant at 160-218 and 743-854.

This CDR3 has 17 amino acids. The V gene's germline CDR1 is LNHDA and CDR2 SQIVND (reference sequence). The V segment lost 4 bases and the J segment 2 bases; nucleotides outside the gene matches: 9. A remark on this clone: The antigen remains unidentified.

The data were produced by immunoSEQ multiplex PCR, yet TCRdb's version contains in-frame clones alone and is incomplete. The sample has 100,000 to 150,000 clones; just under 95% are singletons. Here the sequenced sample was peripheral blood, taken 28 days after the second AZD1222 dose. This chain links TRBV19 with TRBJ1-5, with 9 bases fitting TRBD1. The clonotype comes from an adult who received the AZD1222 COVID-19 vaccine. The CDR3 reads CASSTESTGGGNQPQHF. CDR3 nucleotide sequence: TGTGCCAGTAGTACGGAGTCGACAGGGGGAGGCAATCAGCCCCAGCATTTT.